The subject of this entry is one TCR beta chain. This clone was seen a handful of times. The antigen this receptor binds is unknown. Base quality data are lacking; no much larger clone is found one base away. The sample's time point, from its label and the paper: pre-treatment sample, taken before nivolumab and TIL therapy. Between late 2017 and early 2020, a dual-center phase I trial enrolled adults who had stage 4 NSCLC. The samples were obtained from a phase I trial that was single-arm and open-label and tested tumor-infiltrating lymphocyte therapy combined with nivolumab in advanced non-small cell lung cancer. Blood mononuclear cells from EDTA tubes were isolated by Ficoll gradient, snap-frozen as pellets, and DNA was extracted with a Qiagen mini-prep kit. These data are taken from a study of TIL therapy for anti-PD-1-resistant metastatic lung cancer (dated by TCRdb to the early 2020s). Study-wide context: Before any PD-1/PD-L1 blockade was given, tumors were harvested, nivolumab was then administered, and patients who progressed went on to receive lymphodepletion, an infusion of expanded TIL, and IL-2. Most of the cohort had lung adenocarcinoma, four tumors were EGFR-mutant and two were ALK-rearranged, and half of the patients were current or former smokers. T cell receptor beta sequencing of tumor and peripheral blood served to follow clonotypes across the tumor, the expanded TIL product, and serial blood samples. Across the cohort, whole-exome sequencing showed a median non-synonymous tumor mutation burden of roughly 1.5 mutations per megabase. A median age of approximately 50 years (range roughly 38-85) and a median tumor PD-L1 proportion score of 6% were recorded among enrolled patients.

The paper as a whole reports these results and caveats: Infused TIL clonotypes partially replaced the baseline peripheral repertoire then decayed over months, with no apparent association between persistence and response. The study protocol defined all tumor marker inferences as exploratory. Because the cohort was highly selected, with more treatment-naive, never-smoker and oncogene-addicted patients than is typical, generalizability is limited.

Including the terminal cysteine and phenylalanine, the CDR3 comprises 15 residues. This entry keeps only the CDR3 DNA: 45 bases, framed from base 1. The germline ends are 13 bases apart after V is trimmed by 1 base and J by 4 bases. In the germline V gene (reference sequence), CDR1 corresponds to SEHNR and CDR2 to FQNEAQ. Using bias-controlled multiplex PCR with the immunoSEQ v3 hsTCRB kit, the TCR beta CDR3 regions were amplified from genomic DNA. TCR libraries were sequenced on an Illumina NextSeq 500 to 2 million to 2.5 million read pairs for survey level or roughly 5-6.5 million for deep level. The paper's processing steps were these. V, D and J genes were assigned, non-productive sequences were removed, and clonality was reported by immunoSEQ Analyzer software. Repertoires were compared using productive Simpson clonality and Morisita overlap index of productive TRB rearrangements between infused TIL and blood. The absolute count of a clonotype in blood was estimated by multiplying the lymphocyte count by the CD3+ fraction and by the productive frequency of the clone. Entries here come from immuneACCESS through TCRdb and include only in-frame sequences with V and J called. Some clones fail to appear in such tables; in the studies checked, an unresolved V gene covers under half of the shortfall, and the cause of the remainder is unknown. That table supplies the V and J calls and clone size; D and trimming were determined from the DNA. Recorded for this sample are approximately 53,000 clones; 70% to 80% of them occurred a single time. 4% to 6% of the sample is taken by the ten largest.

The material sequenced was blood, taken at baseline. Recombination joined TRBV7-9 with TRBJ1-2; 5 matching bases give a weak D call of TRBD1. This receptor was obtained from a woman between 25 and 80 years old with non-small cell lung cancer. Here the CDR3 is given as CASSLEAGSTYGYTF. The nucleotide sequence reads TGTGCCAGCAGCTTAGAAGCAGGGAGCACCTATGGCTACACCTTC.